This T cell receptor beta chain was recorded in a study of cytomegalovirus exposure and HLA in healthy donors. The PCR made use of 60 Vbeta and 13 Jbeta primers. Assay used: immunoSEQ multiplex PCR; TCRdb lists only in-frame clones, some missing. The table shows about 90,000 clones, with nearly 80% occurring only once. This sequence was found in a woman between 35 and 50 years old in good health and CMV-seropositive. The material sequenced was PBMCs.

In DNA, the CDR3 is TGCACCAGCAGCCAGAGAGACCTAGACAGGGTGGGCTACGAGCAGTACTTC. Translation: CTSSQRDLDRVGYEQYF. The rearrangement joins TRBV1 to TRBJ2-7; TRBD1 was called by the table and not checked on the DNA. TRBV1 is given as a pseudogene. The CDR3 consists of 17 residues.